This TCR beta chain emerged from a study of human T cells and chemical hapten exposure. About the research overall: The study patch tested 0.01% DPC on the upper back and read results at 6 days.

Stated time point: patch test 1, 2 weeks after DPC sensitization. Treatment here: therapeutic diphenylcyclopropenone sensitization with weekly scalp DPC. Individual cDNA molecules in this library carried unique molecular identifiers. Via MiXCR, TCRdb re-called the RACE reads, giving one row per CDR3 protein. The table records about 99,000 distinct CDR3 sequences, under 15% of them present only once. The J segment lost 4 bases and the V segment lost 6 bases, leaving 3 bases of the junction unmatched. Germline values: CDR1 MNHEY, CDR2 SVGAGI. This CDR3 comprises 13 residues. This clonotype was sampled from a woman aged 40 to 50 with alopecia areata. Some clones in this sample may be carry-over from other donors' samples. Specimen: whole blood, collected in connection with sensitization to the hapten diphenylcyclopropenone (DPC). The V and J genes are TRBV6-5 and TRBJ2-1; 7 bases line up with TRBD1. The CDR3 sequence is CASRGTAYNEQFF. The CDR3 nucleotides are TGTGCCAGCAGGGGGACAGCTTACAATGAGCAGTTCTTC.